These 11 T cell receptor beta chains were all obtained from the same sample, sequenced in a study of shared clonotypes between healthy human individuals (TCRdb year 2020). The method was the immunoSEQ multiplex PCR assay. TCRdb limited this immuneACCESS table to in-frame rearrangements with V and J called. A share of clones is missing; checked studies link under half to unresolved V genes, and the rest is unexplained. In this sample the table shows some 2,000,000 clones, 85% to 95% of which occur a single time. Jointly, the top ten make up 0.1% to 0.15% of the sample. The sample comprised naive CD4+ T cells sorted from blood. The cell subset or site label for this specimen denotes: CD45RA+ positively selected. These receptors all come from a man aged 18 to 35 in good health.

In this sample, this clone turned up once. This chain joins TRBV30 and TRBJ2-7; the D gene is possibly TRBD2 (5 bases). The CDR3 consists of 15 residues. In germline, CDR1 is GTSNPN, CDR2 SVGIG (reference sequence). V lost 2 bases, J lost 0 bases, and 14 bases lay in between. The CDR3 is CAWSTRTSSSYEQYF. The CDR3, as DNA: TGTGCCTGGAGTACGAGGACTTCGAGCTCCTACGAGCAGTACTTC.

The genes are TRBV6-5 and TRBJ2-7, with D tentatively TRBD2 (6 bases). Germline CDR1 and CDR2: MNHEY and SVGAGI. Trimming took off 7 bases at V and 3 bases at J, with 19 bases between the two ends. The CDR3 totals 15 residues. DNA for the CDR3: TGTGCCAGCACATCGGCCCTTGGACTATTCTACGAGCAGTACTTC. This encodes CASTSALGLFYEQYF.

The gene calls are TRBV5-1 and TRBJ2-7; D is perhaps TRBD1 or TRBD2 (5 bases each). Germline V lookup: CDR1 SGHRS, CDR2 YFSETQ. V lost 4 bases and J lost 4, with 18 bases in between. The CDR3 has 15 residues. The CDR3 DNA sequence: TGCGCCAGCAGCCATGGGGACGAGCAAGTTTACGAGCAGTACTTC. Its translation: CASSHGDEQVYEQYF.

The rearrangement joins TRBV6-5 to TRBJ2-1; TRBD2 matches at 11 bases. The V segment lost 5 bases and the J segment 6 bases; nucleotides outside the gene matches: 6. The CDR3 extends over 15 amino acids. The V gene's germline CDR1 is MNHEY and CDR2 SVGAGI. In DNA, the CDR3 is TGTGCCAGCAGTAGCTTAGCGGGGGGGAGCAATGAGCAGTTCTTC. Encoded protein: CASSSLAGGSNEQFF.

The CDR3 loop reads CASSFPRGANTIYF. CDR3 coding DNA: TGTGCCAGCAGCTTCCCCAGGGGAGCTAACACCATATATTTT. This sequence joins TRBV7-2 and TRBJ1-3; possible D gene TRBD1, 6 bases. The germline V and J ends were trimmed by 3 bases and 7 bases, with 13 bases remaining between them. The CDR3 loop spans 14 amino acids. CDR1 is SGHTA and CDR2 is FQGNSA in the germline V gene.

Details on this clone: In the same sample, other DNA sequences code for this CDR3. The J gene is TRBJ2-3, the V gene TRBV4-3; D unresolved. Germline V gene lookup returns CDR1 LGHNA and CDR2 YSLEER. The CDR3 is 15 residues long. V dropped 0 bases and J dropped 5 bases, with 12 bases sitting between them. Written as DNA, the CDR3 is TGCGCCAGCAGCCAAGAAGGGTGGAGAGGAGATACGCAGTATTTT. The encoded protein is CASSQEGWRGDTQYF.

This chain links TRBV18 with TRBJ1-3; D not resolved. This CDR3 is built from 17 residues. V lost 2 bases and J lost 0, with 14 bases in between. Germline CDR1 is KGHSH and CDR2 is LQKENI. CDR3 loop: CASSPGRSQYSGNTIYF. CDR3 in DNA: TGTGCCAGCTCACCAGGTAGGAGCCAGTACTCTGGAAACACCATATATTTT.

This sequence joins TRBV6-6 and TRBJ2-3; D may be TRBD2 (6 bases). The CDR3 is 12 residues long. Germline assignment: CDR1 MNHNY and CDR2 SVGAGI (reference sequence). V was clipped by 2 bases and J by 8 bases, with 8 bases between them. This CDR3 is CASSYLGGTQYF. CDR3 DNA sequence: TGTGCCAGCAGTTACCTCGGGGGTACGCAGTATTTT.

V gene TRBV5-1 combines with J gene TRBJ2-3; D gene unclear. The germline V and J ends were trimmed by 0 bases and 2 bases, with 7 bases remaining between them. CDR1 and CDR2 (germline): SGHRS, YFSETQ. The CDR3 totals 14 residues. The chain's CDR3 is CASSLDRNTDTQYF. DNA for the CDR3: TGCGCCAGCAGCTTGGACAGAAACACAGATACGCAGTATTTT.

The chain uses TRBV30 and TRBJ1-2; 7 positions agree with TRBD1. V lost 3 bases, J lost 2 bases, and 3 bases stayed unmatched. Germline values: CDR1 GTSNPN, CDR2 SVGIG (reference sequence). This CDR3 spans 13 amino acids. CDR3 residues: CAWSQTGNYGYTF. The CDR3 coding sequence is TGTGCCTGGAGCCAGACAGGGAACTATGGCTACACCTTC. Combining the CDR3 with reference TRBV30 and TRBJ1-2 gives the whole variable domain SQTIHQWPATLVQPVGSPLSLECTVEGTSNPNLYWYRQAAGRGLQLLFYSVGIGQISSEVPQNLSASRPQDRQFILSSKKLLLSDSGFYLCAWSQTGNYGYTFGSGTRLTVV.

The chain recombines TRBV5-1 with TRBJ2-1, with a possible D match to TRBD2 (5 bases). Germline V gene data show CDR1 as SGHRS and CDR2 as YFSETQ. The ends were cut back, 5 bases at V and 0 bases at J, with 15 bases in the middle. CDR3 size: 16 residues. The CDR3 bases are TGCGCCAGCAGTCCTCAGACTAAGAGCTCCTACAATGAGCAGTTCTTC. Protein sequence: CASSPQTKSSYNEQFF.